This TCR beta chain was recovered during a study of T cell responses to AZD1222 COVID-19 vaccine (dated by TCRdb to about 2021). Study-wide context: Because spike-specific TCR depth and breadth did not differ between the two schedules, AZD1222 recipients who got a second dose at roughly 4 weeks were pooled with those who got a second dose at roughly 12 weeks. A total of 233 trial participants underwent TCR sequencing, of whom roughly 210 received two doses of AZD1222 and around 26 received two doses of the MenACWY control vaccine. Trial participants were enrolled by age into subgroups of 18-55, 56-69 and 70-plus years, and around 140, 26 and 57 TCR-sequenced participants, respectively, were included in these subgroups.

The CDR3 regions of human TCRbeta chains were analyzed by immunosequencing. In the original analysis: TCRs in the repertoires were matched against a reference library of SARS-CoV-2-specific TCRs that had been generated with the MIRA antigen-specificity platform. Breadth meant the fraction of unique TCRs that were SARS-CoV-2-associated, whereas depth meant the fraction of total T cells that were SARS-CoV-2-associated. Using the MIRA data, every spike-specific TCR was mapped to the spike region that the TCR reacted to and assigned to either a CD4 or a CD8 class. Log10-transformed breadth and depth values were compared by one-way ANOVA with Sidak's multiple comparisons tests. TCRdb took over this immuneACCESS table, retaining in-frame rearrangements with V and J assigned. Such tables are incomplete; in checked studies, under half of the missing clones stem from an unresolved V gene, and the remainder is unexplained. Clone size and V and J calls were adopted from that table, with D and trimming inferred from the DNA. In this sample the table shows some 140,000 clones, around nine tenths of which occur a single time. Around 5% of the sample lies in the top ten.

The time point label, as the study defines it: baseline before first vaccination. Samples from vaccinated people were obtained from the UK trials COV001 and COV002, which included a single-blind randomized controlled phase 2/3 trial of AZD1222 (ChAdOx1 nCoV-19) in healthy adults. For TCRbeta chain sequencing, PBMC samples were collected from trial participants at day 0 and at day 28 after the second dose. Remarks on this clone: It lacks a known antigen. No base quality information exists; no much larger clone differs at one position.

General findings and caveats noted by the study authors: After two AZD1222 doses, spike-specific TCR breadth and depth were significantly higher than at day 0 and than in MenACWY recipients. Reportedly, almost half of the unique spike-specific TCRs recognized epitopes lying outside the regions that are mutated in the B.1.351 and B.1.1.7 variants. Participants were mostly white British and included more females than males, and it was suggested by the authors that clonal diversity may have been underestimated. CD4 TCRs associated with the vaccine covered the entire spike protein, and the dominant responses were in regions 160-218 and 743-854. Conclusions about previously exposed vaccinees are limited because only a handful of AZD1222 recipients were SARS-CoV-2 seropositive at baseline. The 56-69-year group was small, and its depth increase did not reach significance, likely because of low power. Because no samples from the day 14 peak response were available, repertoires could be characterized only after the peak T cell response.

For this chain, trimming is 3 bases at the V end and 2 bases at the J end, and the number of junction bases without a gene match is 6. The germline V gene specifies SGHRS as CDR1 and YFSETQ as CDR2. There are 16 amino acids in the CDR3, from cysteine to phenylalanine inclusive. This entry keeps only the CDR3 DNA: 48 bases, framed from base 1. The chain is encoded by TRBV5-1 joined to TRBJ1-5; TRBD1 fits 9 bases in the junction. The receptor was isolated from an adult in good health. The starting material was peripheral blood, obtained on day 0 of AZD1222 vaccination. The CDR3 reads CASSSDRDRGNQPQHF. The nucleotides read TGCGCCAGCAGCTCAGACCGGGACAGGGGCAATCAGCCCCAGCATTTT.